Shown below are 29 T cell receptor beta chains from a single sample sequenced in a study of CD8 T cells in ankylosing spondylitis. TCRdb recomputed calls from the 5' RACE reads with MiXCR, one row per CDR3 protein. Among approximately 140,000 distinct CDR3 sequences listed, around 45% were seen once. Sequencing was carried out using synovial fluid, either unsorted or a sorted T cell fraction (not recorded which). The source of these receptors is a male donor with ankylosing spondylitis.

The CDR3 here is CASRPTGGGLFF. In DNA, the CDR3 is TGTGCCAGCAGGCCTACAGGAGGGGGACTGTTTTTT. This chain links TRBV12-3 or TRBV12-4 with TRBJ1-4; tentative D call: TRBD1 (6 bases). V was pared by 6 bases and J by 13 bases, with 15 bases between. The CDR3 runs 12 residues.

The chain's CDR3 is CASSYLAETPYEQYF. The CDR3 nucleotides are TGTGCCAGCAGTTATCTAGCGGAGACACCCTACGAGCAGTACTTC. The chain carries TRBV2 and TRBJ2-7; TRBD2 matches 7 bases. Germline CDR1 is SNHLY and CDR2 is FYNNEI. V was pared by 5 bases and J by 2 bases, with 9 bases of the junction left unmatched. The CDR3 is 15 residues long.

The chain joins TRBV20-1 to TRBJ1-1, with 12 bases that match TRBD1. V lost 6 bases, J lost 4 bases, and 18 bases stayed unmatched. From germline, CDR1 is DFQATT and CDR2 SNEGSKA (reference sequence). This CDR3 has 18 residues. The CDR3 DNA reads TGCAGTGCCCCGAATCCGGCAATGGGACAGGGGGCAAGCACTGAAGCTTTCTTT. This codes for CSAPNPAMGQGASTEAFF.

This clonotype was seen more than once but under ten times. The CDR3 DNA follows: TGTGCCAGCAGCTTAGTGGCGGGAGGGCCCGATGAGCAGTTCTTC. This translates into CASSLVAGGPDEQFF. The chain employs TRBV7-6 and TRBJ2-1; 9 nucleotides line up with TRBD2. The CDR3 length is 15 residues. Germline V gene sequence: CDR1 SGHVS, CDR2 FNYEAQ. V was pared by 1 base and J by 8 bases, with 6 bases of the junction left unmatched.

This clonotype occurred once. This rearrangement joins TRBV30 to TRBJ2-7; D call uncertain. CDR3 length equals 15 residues. V was pared by 0 bases and J by 0 bases, with 12 bases between. CDR1 GTSNPN and CDR2 SVGIG come from the germline V gene (reference sequence). CDR3 DNA sequence: TGTGCCTGGAGTGTACCCCAGCCTAGCTCCTACGAGCAGTACTTC. This gives the protein CAWSVPQPSSYEQYF. The full variable domain, in which reference TRBV30 and TRBJ2-7 provide the parts outside the CDR3, is SQTIHQWPATLVQPVGSPLSLECTVEGTSNPNLYWYRQAAGRGLQLLFYSVGIGQISSEVPQNLSASRPQDRQFILSSKKLLLSDSGFYLCAWSVPQPSSYEQYFGPGTRLTVT.

This clonotype was detected only a few times. This chain joins TRBV4-1 and TRBJ1-1; no definite D call. V lost 1 base to trimming and J lost 1 base, with 10 bases between them. This CDR3 contains 15 residues. Germline loops: CDR1 MGHRA, CDR2 YSYEKL. CDR3 sequence: CASSQAELRNTEAFF. The DNA of the CDR3 is TGCGCCAGCAGCCAAGCGGAGCTGAGGAACACTGAAGCTTTCTTT.

In its sample, this clonotype was seen many times. This chain joins TRBV7-9 and TRBJ2-7; D not certain. V lost 5 bases and J 1 base, leaving 9 bases between the germline ends. The CDR3 contains 13 residues. The germline CDR1 and CDR2 sequences are SEHNR and FQNEAQ (reference sequence). The CDR3 DNA sequence: TGTGCCAGCAGCCCGGACGGTTCCTACGAGCAGTACTTC. As protein: CASSPDGSYEQYF. Combining the CDR3 with reference TRBV7-9 and TRBJ2-7 gives the whole variable domain DTGVSQNPRHKITKRGQNVTFRCDPISEHNRLYWYRQTLGQGPEFLTYFQNEAQLEKSRLLSDRFSAERPKGSFSTLEIQRTEQGDSAMYLCASSPDGSYEQYFGPGTRLTVT.

This clonotype was observed a handful of times. V gene TRBV3-1 combines with J gene TRBJ1-4; 7 bases map to TRBD1. Germline CDR1 and CDR2: LGHDT and YNNKEL (reference sequence). With 1 base clipped from V and 8 bases from J, the junction kept 10 bases outside the gene matches. The CDR3 is 16 amino acids. CDR3: CASSQAWGTVEEKLFF. For the CDR3, the DNA is TGTGCCAGCAGCCAAGCGTGGGGGACAGTTGAGGAAAAACTGTTTTTT.

This clonotype appeared once. The chain joins TRBV7-2 to TRBJ1-6; TRBD1 agrees at 8 bases. This CDR3 region has 17 residues. The V segment lost 2 bases and the J segment 6 bases; nucleotides outside the gene matches: 9. The germline V gene has CDR1 SGHTA and CDR2 FQGNSA. Written as DNA, the CDR3 is TGTGCCAGCAGCTTAACCGGACAGGGATGGGGTAATTCACCCCTCCACTTT. It is translated as CASSLTGQGWGNSPLHF.

This clonotype was seen a few times. V and J are TRBV18 and TRBJ1-2; unclear D gene. The CDR3 loop spans 13 amino acids. V dropped 3 bases and J dropped 6 bases, with 11 bases sitting between them. In germline, CDR1 is KGHSH, CDR2 LQKENI. CDR3 coding DNA: TGTGCCAGCTCACCGGACCGCCCGCATGGCTACACCTTC. Translated: CASSPDRPHGYTF.

The CDR3 reads CASSARTSGTDTQYF. The CDR3 DNA reads TGCGCCAGCAGCGCACGGACTAGCGGCACAGATACGCAGTATTTT. This chain links TRBV5-1 with TRBJ2-3; the match to TRBD2 covers 9 bases. Per germline, CDR1 SGHRS and CDR2 YFSETQ. CDR3 size: 15 residues. The trim removed 4 bases at V and 1 base at J, leaving 4 bases unmatched.

The chain combines TRBV20-1 with TRBJ1-5; no reliable D call. The V end lost 0 bases, the J end lost 0 bases, and 12 bases lay between the germline ends. Germline V gene sequence: CDR1 DFQATT, CDR2 SNEGSKA (reference sequence). The CDR3 sequence is 16 residues long. The DNA of the CDR3 is TGCAGTGCTAGAGATGCGGTTACCTATAGCAATCAGCCCCAGCATTTT. Translating gives CSARDAVTYSNQPQHF.

This clonotype was seen repeatedly, ten times or more. This chain uses TRBV20-1 with TRBJ2-1; D gene ambiguous. Germline-derived CDR1 and CDR2 are DFQATT and SNEGSKA (reference sequence). With 0 bases removed from V and 1 base from J, the gap between germline ends came to 16 bases. This CDR3 is built from 17 residues. The CDR3 region has the DNA TGCAGTGCTAGAGATCCTAAGCGCTCTACGTCCTACAATGAGCAGTTCTTC. Protein sequence: CSARDPKRSTSYNEQFF.

The chain couples TRBV29-1 to TRBJ2-7; tentative D call: TRBD1 (6 bases). V was trimmed by 5 bases and J by 3 bases, leaving 14 bases between them. The CDR3 consists of 13 residues. Germline CDR1 and CDR2: SQVTM and ANQGSEA. This CDR3 is CSVRSGDRYEQYF. CDR3 bases: TGCAGCGTTCGGTCAGGGGACCGCTACGAGCAGTACTTC.

V gene TRBV27 combines with J gene TRBJ1-2, with 9 bases that match TRBD1. The CDR3 runs 15 residues. The ends lost 2 bases at V and 5 bases at J; junction bases unmatched: 6. Germline V lookup: CDR1 MNHEY, CDR2 SMNVEV (reference sequence). DNA of the CDR3: TGTGCCAGCAGTTTAACGACAGGGGGAGCATATGGCTACACCTTC. Its protein is CASSLTTGGAYGYTF.

This clonotype is medium-sized. The chain employs TRBV18 and TRBJ1-4, with 7 positions matching TRBD1. Germline V gives CDR1 KGHSH, CDR2 LQKENI. The CDR3 is 16 amino acids. The trim removed 0 bases at V and 4 bases at J, leaving 5 bases unmatched. The CDR3 loop reads CASSPPGTALNEKLFF. The CDR3 DNA reads as TGTGCCAGCTCACCACCGGGGACAGCACTTAATGAAAAACTGTTTTTT.

The chain combines TRBV7-9 with TRBJ2-7, with 7 bases that match TRBD2. Per germline, CDR1 SEHNR and CDR2 FQNEAQ (reference sequence). V shed 4 bases and J 3 bases; nucleotides not matched to a gene: 12. The CDR3 is made up of 16 amino acids. As DNA, the CDR3 is TGTGCCAGCAGCTCCACCAAAAGCGGGACTCTCTACGAGCAGTACTTC. Its translation is CASSSTKSGTLYEQYF.

Worth noting for this clonotype: This may come from a read error, since a much larger clone is one base off. The chain is built from TRBV15 and TRBJ1-1, with unresolved D. There are 12 residues in the CDR3. CDR1 and CDR2 from the germline V gene are LNHNV and YYDKDF (reference sequence). The V end was cut by 4 bases, the J end by 1 base, with 4 bases between. The CDR3, as DNA: TGTGCCACCAGCACAGAGAACACTGAAGCTTTCTTT. Amino acids: CATSTENTEAFF.

The rearrangement links TRBV7-9 to TRBJ2-7; D is undetermined. The V gene lost 4 bases and the J gene lost 2 bases, with 18 bases spanning the gap. This CDR3 is built from 16 residues. Germline V gives CDR1 SEHNR, CDR2 FQNEAQ (reference sequence). The CDR3 protein is CASSSRQNRTPYEQYF. CDR3 nucleotide sequence: TGTGCCAGCAGCTCCCGACAAAATAGAACCCCCTACGAGCAGTACTTC.

This chain joins TRBV10-3 and TRBJ2-1; 9 bases fit TRBD2. The CDR3 has 13 residues. Germline V lookup: CDR1 ENHRY, CDR2 SYGVKD. For the CDR3, the DNA is TGTGGTTGCTCTGGACTAGCGAACAATGAGCAGTTCTTC. This codes for CGCSGLANNEQFF.

This clonotype turned up a few times. V is TRBV4-1 and J is TRBJ2-4; 8 bases fit TRBD1. Germline assignment: CDR1 MGHRA and CDR2 YSYEKL. The CDR3 is made up of 15 amino acids. With 4 bases clipped from V and 8 bases from J, the junction kept 10 bases outside the gene matches. The CDR3 sequence is CASSLFRGLVYIQYF. The CDR3 DNA reads as TGCGCCAGCAGCCTCTTCAGGGGGCTGGTGTACATTCAGTACTTC.

The rearrangement links TRBV30 to TRBJ2-3; 12 bases fit TRBD2. The CDR3 is made up of 16 amino acids. Germline V gene sequence: CDR1 GTSNPN, CDR2 SVGIG (reference sequence). V gave up 1 base and J gave up 4 bases; unmatched junction bases: 6. This CDR3 is CAWSETSGSVADTQYF. CDR3 sequence (DNA): TGTGCCTGGAGTGAGACTAGCGGGAGTGTGGCAGATACGCAGTATTTT. Full variable domain (rest looked up from reference TRBV30 and TRBJ2-3): SQTIHQWPATLVQPVGSPLSLECTVEGTSNPNLYWYRQAAGRGLQLLFYSVGIGQISSEVPQNLSASRPQDRQFILSSKKLLLSDSGFYLCAWSETSGSVADTQYFGPGTRLTVL.

This clonotype showed up just a few times. The rearrangement joins TRBV5-1 to TRBJ2-7; TRBD2 might be the D (5 bases). The ends were cut back, 5 bases at V and 2 bases at J, with 14 bases in the middle. This CDR3 is built from 14 residues. The V gene's germline CDR1 is SGHRS and CDR2 YFSETQ. As DNA, the CDR3 is TGCGCCAGCAGTTACGAGGGCCCCGCCTACGAGCAGTACTTC. Translating gives CASSYEGPAYEQYF.

The chain carries TRBV28 and TRBJ2-1; 11 bases fit TRBD2. The CDR3 runs 14 residues. CDR1 MDHEN and CDR2 SYDVKM come from the germline V gene. With 3 bases clipped from V and 10 bases from J, the junction kept 5 bases outside the gene matches. The DNA for the CDR3 is TGTGCCAGCAGTTTCAGGCTAGCGGGAGGAGAGCAGTTCTTC. This codes for CASSFRLAGGEQFF.

This sequence joins TRBV4-1 and TRBJ2-4; D not certain. The CDR3 consists of 19 residues. Germline lookup yields CDR1 MGHRA and CDR2 YSYEKL. V gave up 1 base and J gave up 3 bases, with 22 bases separating them. This chain's CDR3 is CASSQAVGPLSLRKNIQYF. CDR3 coding DNA: TGCGCCAGCAGCCAAGCGGTAGGACCGCTGTCCCTTCGCAAAAACATTCAGTACTTC.

The rearrangement uses TRBV11-2 and TRBJ1-6, with no clear D. The ends were cut back, 3 bases at V and 4 bases at J, with 7 bases in the middle. The CDR3 is 14 residues long. From germline, CDR1 is SGHAT and CDR2 FQNNGV. Here the CDR3 DNA reads TGTGCCAGCAGCTTGCGGGATTATAATTCACCCCTCCACTTT. Protein sequence: CASSLRDYNSPLHF.

The chain carries TRBV6-5 and TRBJ2-1; 8 bases are shared with TRBD2. This CDR3 is built from 16 residues. With V trimmed by 3 bases and J by 4 bases, 8 bases remained unmatched. The germline V gene has CDR1 MNHEY and CDR2 SVGAGI. As DNA, the CDR3 is TGTGCCAGCAGTTATGGGCTAGCGGGCGGATACAATGAGCAGTTCTTC. It encodes CASSYGLAGGYNEQFF.

The chain has TRBV6-4 and TRBJ1-1; D uncertain. V was cut by 5 bases and J by 0 bases, with 10 bases left in between. Looked up from germline, CDR1 is MRHNA and CDR2 is SNTAGT. This CDR3 has 14 amino acids. The CDR3 region has the DNA TGTGCCAGCAGTCCTACAGAGATGAACACTGAAGCTTTCTTT. Translation: CASSPTEMNTEAFF.

This sequence joins TRBV18 and TRBJ1-1, with 10 bases that match TRBD1. Germline assignment: CDR1 KGHSH and CDR2 LQKENI. V was clipped by 1 base and J by 0 bases; unmatched bases: 8. The CDR3 is made up of 18 amino acids. CDR3: CASSPQSPGQGMNTEAFF. DNA of the CDR3: TGTGCCAGCTCACCACAGTCGCCGGGACAGGGGATGAACACTGAAGCTTTCTTT.